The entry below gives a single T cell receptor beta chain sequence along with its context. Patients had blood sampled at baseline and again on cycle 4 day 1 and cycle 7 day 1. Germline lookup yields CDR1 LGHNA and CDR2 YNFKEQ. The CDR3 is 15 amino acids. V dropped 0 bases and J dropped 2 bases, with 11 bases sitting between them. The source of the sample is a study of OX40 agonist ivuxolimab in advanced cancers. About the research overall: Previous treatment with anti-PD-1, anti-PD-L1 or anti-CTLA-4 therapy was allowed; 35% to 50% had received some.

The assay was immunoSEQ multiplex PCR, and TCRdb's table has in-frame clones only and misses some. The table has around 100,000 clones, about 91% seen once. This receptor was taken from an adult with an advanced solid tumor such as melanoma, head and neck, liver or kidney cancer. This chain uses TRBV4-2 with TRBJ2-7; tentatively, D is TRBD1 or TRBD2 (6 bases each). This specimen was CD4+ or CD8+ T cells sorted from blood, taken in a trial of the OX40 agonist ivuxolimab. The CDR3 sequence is CASSQDLEGAYEQYF. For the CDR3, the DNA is TGTGCCAGCAGCCAAGACCTGGAGGGGGCCTACGAGCAGTACTTC.